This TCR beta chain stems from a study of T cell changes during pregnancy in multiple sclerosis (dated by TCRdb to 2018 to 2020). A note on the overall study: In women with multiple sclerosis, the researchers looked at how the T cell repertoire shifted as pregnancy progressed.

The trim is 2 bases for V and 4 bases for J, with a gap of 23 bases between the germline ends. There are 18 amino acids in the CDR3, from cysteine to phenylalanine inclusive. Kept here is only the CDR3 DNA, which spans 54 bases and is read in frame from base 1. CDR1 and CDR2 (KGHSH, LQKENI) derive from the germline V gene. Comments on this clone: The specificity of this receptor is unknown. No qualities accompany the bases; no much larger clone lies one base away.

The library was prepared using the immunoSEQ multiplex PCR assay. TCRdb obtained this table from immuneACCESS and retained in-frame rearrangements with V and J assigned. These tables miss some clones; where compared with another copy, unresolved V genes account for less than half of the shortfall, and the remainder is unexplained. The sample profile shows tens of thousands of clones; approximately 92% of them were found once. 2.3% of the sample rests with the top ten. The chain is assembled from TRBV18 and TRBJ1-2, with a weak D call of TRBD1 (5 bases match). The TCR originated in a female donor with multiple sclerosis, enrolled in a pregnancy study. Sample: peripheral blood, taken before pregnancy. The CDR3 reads CASSPGAAHMPPAYGYTF. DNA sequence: TGTGCCAGCTCACCAGGGGCAGCTCACATGCCGCCGGCCTATGGCTACACCTTC.